What follows are 26 T cell receptor beta chains derived from one specimen sequenced in a study of cytomegalovirus exposure and HLA in healthy donors (dated by TCRdb to the late 2010s). The library relied on the immunoSEQ multiplex PCR assay. For the multiplex PCR, a mixture combining 60 forward primers for TCR Vbeta segments and 13 reverse primers for TCR Jbeta segments was used. Not all clones reach the TCRdb copy of this immuneACCESS table, which keeps in-frame sequences only. Checked studies attribute under half of the gap to unresolved V genes and leave the rest unexplained. This sample comprises 150,000 to 180,000 clones, around 75% of them detected only once. Less than 8.5% of the sample is held by the ten biggest clonotypes. Sequencing was performed on PBMCs. The receptors were gathered from a young man in good health and CMV-seropositive.

The chain uses TRBV7-3 and TRBJ1-5; 9 bases align to TRBD1. The CDR3 contains 17 residues. V was pared by 7 bases and J by 2 bases, with 12 bases of the junction left unmatched. The germline V gene has CDR1 SGHTA and CDR2 FQGTGA. The CDR3 region is CASTGTGTCVGNQPQHF. The CDR3 coding sequence is TGTGCCAGCACTGGGACAGGGACATGCGTTGGCAATCAGCCCCAGCATTTT.

V gene TRBV10-1 combines with J gene TRBJ2-5; 13 bases align to TRBD2. TRBJ2-7 explains the end of the DNA better; the J call may be wrong. CDR3 length: 15 residues. Germline-derived CDR1 and CDR2 are WNHNN and SYGVQD (reference sequence). CDR3 nucleotide sequence: TGCGCCAGCAGTGATTGGGGACTAGCGGGATACGAGCAGTACTTC. Its translation: CASSDWGLAGYEQYF.

The V and J genes are TRBV14 and TRBJ2-3; D is unresolved. Looked up from germline, CDR1 is SGHDN and CDR2 is FVKESK. V was trimmed by 2 bases and J by 2 bases, leaving 11 bases between them. The CDR3 consists of 15 residues. CDR3 residues: CASSQLGRLTDTQYF. The CDR3 coding sequence is TGTGCCAGCAGCCAACTTGGTAGACTCACAGATACGCAGTATTTT.

The chain couples TRBV6-1 to TRBJ1-5; 12 positions agree with TRBD1. Per germline, CDR1 MNHNS and CDR2 SASEGT. This CDR3 has 15 residues. The junction had 4 bases not matched to a gene; V was cut back by 3 bases and J by 7 bases. Here the CDR3 reads CASSEGQGAFQPQHF. The CDR3 coding sequence is TGTGCCAGCAGTGAGGGACAGGGGGCCTTCCAGCCCCAGCATTTT.

The chain uses TRBV28 and TRBJ2-7; TRBD1 aligns across 7 bases. Germline V gene sequence: CDR1 MDHEN, CDR2 SYDVKM. The CDR3 is made up of 16 amino acids. The trim removed 2 bases at V and 6 bases at J, leaving 13 bases unmatched. The CDR3 loop is CASSLGAFGTETEQYF. The CDR3 nucleotides are TGTGCCAGCAGTTTAGGGGCCTTTGGGACAGAGACCGAGCAGTACTTC.

The chain carries TRBV27 and TRBJ2-7; TRBD2 matches 7 bases. The germline V gene has CDR1 MNHEY and CDR2 SMNVEV (reference sequence). Trimming took 5 bases from V and 3 from J; bases not matched to a gene: 7. The CDR3 runs 14 residues. The CDR3 reads CASSPRGLYYEQYF. In nucleotides, the CDR3 is TGTGCCAGCAGTCCGCGGGGACTATACTACGAGCAGTACTTC.

This clone was counted only a few times. V is TRBV27 and J is TRBJ1-6; 8 nucleotides line up with TRBD1. The germline V gene has CDR1 MNHEY and CDR2 SMNVEV (reference sequence). V was clipped by 4 bases and J by 10 bases; unmatched bases: 12. The CDR3 runs to 16 residues. CDR3 in amino acids: CASSWTGTGVSSPLHF. CDR3 nucleotides: TGTGCCAGCAGTTGGACCGGGACAGGAGTTTCGTCACCCCTCCACTTT.

CDR3 loop: CAWSDSPSNEQFF. The CDR3 bases are TGTGCCTGGAGCGACTCTCCTTCCAATGAGCAGTTCTTC. This rearrangement joins TRBV30 to TRBJ2-1; no clear D. CDR1 GTSNPN and CDR2 SVGIG come from the germline V gene (reference sequence). CDR3 length: 13 residues. V was clipped by 3 bases and J by 6 bases, with 12 bases between them.

This sequence joins TRBV18 and TRBJ2-3; 7 bases fit TRBD1. J gave up 6 bases and V 4 bases, and 10 bases lay outside the gene matches. Per the germline V gene, CDR1 is KGHSH and CDR2 is LQKENI. The CDR3 has 15 amino acids. The CDR3, as DNA: TGTGCCAGCTCACGAAGGACAGGTTCAACCGATACGCAGTATTTT. Protein product: CASSRRTGSTDTQYF.

Only a few counts were recorded for this clone. V usage is TRBV27 and J usage is TRBJ2-1; D is possibly TRBD2 (7 bases). V lost 5 bases, J lost 9 bases, and 17 bases lay in between. The CDR3 contains 14 residues. Germline V lookup: CDR1 MNHEY, CDR2 SMNVEV (reference sequence). The CDR3 reads CASSPLGGEREQFF. Written as DNA, the CDR3 is TGTGCCAGCAGTCCTCTAGGGGGGGAGCGTGAGCAGTTCTTC.

This chain connects TRBV29-1 to TRBJ2-1; 11 nucleotides align to TRBD2. The CDR3 has 15 amino acids. The trim removed 3 bases at V and 7 bases at J, leaving 8 bases unmatched. Germline values: CDR1 SQVTM, CDR2 ANQGSEA. CDR3 in amino acids: CSVEGRLAGTNEQFF. In DNA form, the CDR3 reads TGCAGCGTTGAGGGGCGACTAGCGGGGACGAATGAGCAGTTCTTC.

V usage is TRBV18 and J usage is TRBJ2-7; TRBD1 agrees at 9 bases. The V segment lost 6 bases and the J segment 0 bases; nucleotides outside the gene matches: 6. This CDR3 comprises 15 residues. Germline values: CDR1 KGHSH, CDR2 LQKENI. The CDR3 loop reads CASSRGQGSSYEQYF. In DNA, the CDR3 is TGTGCCAGCTCTCGAGGACAGGGGAGCTCCTACGAGCAGTACTTC.

The chain couples TRBV7-2 to TRBJ2-7; maybe TRBD1 (6 bases). Germline V gene sequence: CDR1 SGHTA, CDR2 FQGNSA. Trimming cost V 8 bases and J 3 bases, with 20 bases left between them. The CDR3 runs 15 residues. The CDR3 DNA reads as TGTGCCAGCCGGCCGGATGTGGGGGCATACTACGAGCAGTACTTC. Protein product: CASRPDVGAYYEQYF.

The rearrangement links TRBV20-1 to TRBJ2-1; tentatively, D is TRBD2 (5 bases). This CDR3 is built from 11 residues. Germline CDR1 DFQATT, CDR2 SNEGSKA (reference sequence). V was cut by 5 bases and J by 12 bases, with 14 bases left in between. The CDR3 region is CSASRANWQFF. CDR3 bases: TGCAGTGCTTCGCGGGCGAACTGGCAGTTCTTC.

The chain recombines TRBV4-2 with TRBJ1-2, with 9 nucleotides matching TRBD1. Trimming removed 1 base from V and 2 bases from J; junction bases left unmatched: 11. Germline CDR1 is LGHNA and CDR2 is YNFKEQ. This CDR3 is 18 amino acids long. The CDR3 nucleotides read TGTGCCAGCAGCCAAGCGGGGTACGGAACAGGGGGCAACTATGGCTACACCTTC. It is translated as CASSQAGYGTGGNYGYTF.

The gene calls are TRBV13 and TRBJ1-1; D uncertain. The CDR3 runs 13 residues. The germline V and J ends were trimmed by 4 bases and 5 bases, with 11 bases remaining between them. Germline CDR1 reads PRHDT; CDR2 reads FYEKMQ (reference sequence). CDR3 in amino acids: CASSSRDGTEAFF. DNA for the CDR3: TGTGCCAGCAGCTCCCGGGATGGTACTGAAGCTTTCTTT.

V usage is TRBV19 and J usage is TRBJ1-3; a weak D match, TRBD1 (5 bases). Per germline, CDR1 LNHDA and CDR2 SQIVND (reference sequence). CDR3 length equals 16 residues. Trimming stripped 4 bases from V and 0 bases from J, with 13 bases between. CDR3 in amino acids: CASSTWDSSSGNTIYF. Written as DNA, the CDR3 is TGTGCCAGTAGTACTTGGGACTCCTCCTCTGGAAACACCATATATTTT.

The chain uses TRBV7-9 and TRBJ1-5, with 10 bases fitting TRBD1. CDR3 length: 16 amino acids. CDR1 and CDR2 (germline): SEHNR, FQNEAQ (reference sequence). The ends lost 5 bases at V and 7 bases at J; junction bases unmatched: 11. CDR3 coding DNA: TGTGCCAGCAGCAGAACTTCCGGGACAGGGGTCCAGCCCCAGCATTTT. Its protein is CASSRTSGTGVQPQHF.

This rearrangement joins TRBV30 to TRBJ2-5; TRBD2 agrees at 11 bases. CDR1 is GTSNPN, CDR2 SVGIG, per germline (reference sequence). The CDR3 runs 16 residues. Trimming at V came to 7 bases and at J to 4 bases, leaving 14 bases not matched to a gene. Here the CDR3 reads CASGGSGRAGRETQYF. The CDR3 DNA follows: TGTGCCTCAGGGGGTAGCGGGAGGGCCGGTAGAGAGACCCAGTACTTC.

V usage is TRBV30 and J usage is TRBJ1-3; 7 positions agree with TRBD1. The CDR3 contains 15 residues. With 0 bases clipped from V and 1 base from J, the junction kept 3 bases outside the gene matches. Germline V gives CDR1 GTSNPN, CDR2 SVGIG (reference sequence). The CDR3 reads CAWSVVTGSGNTIYF. The CDR3 DNA reads TGTGCCTGGAGTGTAGTGACAGGGTCTGGAAACACCATATATTTT.

This clone showed up just once. The chain uses TRBV7-2 and TRBJ2-7; 9 bases fit TRBD1. The junction had 15 bases not matched to a gene; V was cut back by 1 base and J by 5 bases. Germline lookup yields CDR1 SGHTA and CDR2 FQGNSA. The CDR3 loop spans 18 amino acids. The CDR3 nucleotides read TGTGCCAGCAGCTTAGGGGGGACCTCCGGGACAGGGCGCCACGAGCAGTACTTC. Protein sequence: CASSLGGTSGTGRHEQYF.

The rearrangement links TRBV15 to TRBJ2-7; TRBD2 might be the D (6 bases). V gave up 5 bases and J gave up 8 bases, with 19 bases separating them. This CDR3 has 14 amino acids. Germline CDR1 reads LNHNV; CDR2 reads YYDKDF (reference sequence). This chain's CDR3 is CATSLGTGTSQQYF. The CDR3 DNA reads TGTGCCACCAGCTTAGGGACGGGGACTTCTCAGCAGTACTTC.

Only a few counts were recorded for this clone. The chain recombines TRBV28 with TRBJ1-2; D call uncertain. Trimming removed 6 bases at V and 3 bases at J, with 5 bases between. Germline CDR1 and CDR2: MDHEN and SYDVKM. CDR3 size: 11 residues. The DNA for the CDR3 is TGTGCCAGCAGCAACTACTATGGCTACACCTTC. Its translation: CASSNYYGYTF.

The count of this clone is one. The CDR3 coding sequence is TGTGCCAGCCGGACTAGCAGCCACGAGCAGTACTTC. This gives the protein CASRTSSHEQYF. V gene TRBV2 combines with J gene TRBJ2-7, with TRBD2 identical over 8 bases. The ends lost 8 bases at V and 5 bases at J; junction bases unmatched: 5. Germline V gene lookup returns CDR1 SNHLY and CDR2 FYNNEI. This CDR3 is built from 12 residues.

The V and J genes are TRBV28 and TRBJ2-5; 7 nucleotides match TRBD1. CDR1 MDHEN and CDR2 SYDVKM come from the germline V gene. V lost 3 bases and J lost 4; bases outside the gene matches: 14. The CDR3 spans 17 residues. CDR3 coding DNA: TGTGCCAGCAGTTTTCCGCCTGGTACAGGGGTGGCAGAGACCCAGTACTTC. Translation: CASSFPPGTGVAETQYF.

The chain recombines TRBV7-3 with TRBJ2-1; D is possibly TRBD1 (6 bases). This CDR3 spans 15 amino acids. Trimming shortened V by 5 bases and J by 11 bases, and 22 bases separated the two germline ends. Germline V gives CDR1 SGHTA, CDR2 FQGTGA. As DNA, the CDR3 is TGTGCCAGCAGCCATTACAGGGTTCCGCCCCGAAAGCAGTTCTTC. Translated: CASSHYRVPPRKQFF.